The 11 T cell receptor beta chains reported below all come from one sample, sequenced in a study of molecular identifiers for immune sequencing clone quantification. TCRdb redid the calling of the PCR reads with MiXCR, one entry per CDR3 protein. Of a few hundred thousand distinct CDR3 sequences listed, over 20% are singletons. The specimen was naive CD8+ T cells from blood, with Jurkat cell RNA spiked in. Indicated subset: FACS-sorted CD8+CD4-CCR7+CD45RA+ naive T cells. Receptors originate from a human donor in good health. Some libraries in this study had Jurkat cell RNA spiked in.

CDR3 in DNA: TGTGCCAGCAGTTTCGAGGAAAAACTGTTTTTT. It yields the protein CASSFEEKLFF. This sequence joins TRBV6-5 and TRBJ1-4; D unclear. The CDR3 runs to 11 residues. Germline assignment: CDR1 MNHEY and CDR2 SVGAGI. V lost 4 bases to trimming and J lost 8 bases, with 5 bases between them.

In its sample, this clonotype was seen many times. This chain uses TRBV27 with TRBJ2-7; no clear D. This CDR3 is 14 amino acids long. Trimming took 3 bases from V and 6 from J, leaving 15 bases between them. Germline CDR1 MNHEY, CDR2 SMNVEV (reference sequence). The CDR3 protein is CASSFQGEVGEQYF. The CDR3 region has the DNA TGTGCCAGCAGTTTCCAAGGAGAGGTCGGCGAGCAGTACTTC.

The rearrangement uses TRBV5-6 and TRBJ2-7, with 7 bases aligning to TRBD1. Trimming removed 3 bases from V and 3 bases from J; junction bases left unmatched: 9. Germline V gene lookup returns CDR1 SGHDT and CDR2 YYEEEE. CDR3 size: 15 residues. The CDR3 DNA follows: TGTGCCAGCAGCTCTACAATGACAGGGATCTACGAGCAGTACTTC. Translating gives CASSSTMTGIYEQYF.

The chain carries TRBV6-2 or TRBV6-3 and TRBJ2-5; 9 positions match TRBD1. V lost 7 bases and J lost 2; bases outside the gene matches: 5. CDR1 and CDR2 (germline): MNHEY, SVGEGT. The CDR3 is made up of 14 amino acids. The CDR3 here is CASTPGQGQETQYF. The CDR3 coding sequence is TGTGCCAGCACCCCGGGACAGGGACAAGAGACCCAGTACTTC.

Notes on this clonotype: This could be a read error, since a much larger clone is one nucleotide away. The chain carries TRBV9 and TRBJ1-3, with D possibly TRBD1 on 6 matching bases. The CDR3 totals 17 residues. Germline V CDR1 and CDR2: SGDLS, YYNGEE. CDR3 protein: CASSVNSGDYSGDTIYF. The DNA of the CDR3 is TGTGCCAGCAGCGTGAATTCAGGGGACTACTCTGGAGACACCATATATTTT.

With regard to this clonotype: A much larger clone sits a single nucleotide away, making a read error possible. The chain carries TRBV12-3 or TRBV12-4 and TRBJ2-7; 7 bases line up with TRBD1. The trim removed 11 bases at V and 3 bases at J, leaving 10 bases unmatched. This CDR3 contains 13 residues. CDR3 loop: CAGGWGQRYEQYF. CDR3 DNA sequence: TGTGCCGGCGGCTGGGGACAGCGCTACGAGCAGTACTTC.

Only a few counts were recorded for this clonotype. The chain combines TRBV11-2 with TRBJ2-5; D call uncertain. The V gene lost 0 bases and the J gene lost 2 bases, with 7 bases spanning the gap. The CDR3 consists of 14 residues. CDR1 and CDR2 (germline): SGHAT, FQNNGV. The CDR3 DNA follows: TGTGCCAGCAGCTTAGATCCCAGTCAAGAGACCCAGTACTTC. The encoded protein is CASSLDPSQETQYF.

The chain has TRBV7-9 and TRBJ2-1; 9 bases line up with TRBD1. Looked up from germline, CDR1 is SEHNR and CDR2 is FQNEAQ (reference sequence). CDR3 length: 15 residues. V trimming: 4 bases; J trimming: 8 bases; junction bases outside the gene matches: 9. Here the CDR3 DNA reads TGTGCCAGCAGCTGGCGGACAGGGGCGGGGGATGAGCAGTTCTTC. Translated, it gives CASSWRTGAGDEQFF. Drawing the rest from reference TRBV7-9 and TRBJ2-1, the complete variable domain is DTGVSQNPRHKITKRGQNVTFRCDPISEHNRLYWYRQTLGQGPEFLTYFQNEAQLEKSRLLSDRFSAERPKGSFSTLEIQRTEQGDSAMYLCASSWRTGAGDEQFFGPGTRLTVL.

The genes are TRBV7-2 and TRBJ2-1; D gene unclear. The CDR3 extends over 12 amino acids. CDR1 SGHTA and CDR2 FQGNSA come from the germline V gene. V lost 3 bases to trimming and J lost 9 bases, with 9 bases between them. CDR3 sequence (DNA): TGTGCCAGCAGCTTGTCCGGTAGTGAGCAGTTCTTC. It specifies CASSLSGSEQFF. The entire variable domain, with the rest obtained from reference TRBV7-2 and TRBJ2-1, is as follows: GAGVSQSPSNKVTEKGKDVELRCDPISGHTALYWYRQSLGQGLEFLIYFQGNSAPDKSGLPSDRFSAERTGGSVSTLTIQRTQQEDSAVYLCASSLSGSEQFFGPGTRLTVL.

On this clonotype itself: A read error may explain this, as a much larger clone is one base away. The chain links TRBV7-2 to TRBJ1-1, with D tentatively TRBD1 (6 bases). CDR1 SGHTA and CDR2 FQGNSA come from the germline V gene. The CDR3 has 14 amino acids. The chain's CDR3 is CAGSSSKRGTEAFF. The CDR3 DNA follows: TGTGCCGGCAGCTCCTCGAAGAGGGGGACGGAAGCTTTCTTT.

This clonotype occurred many times. The gene calls are TRBV20-1 and TRBJ2-4; D is undetermined. In germline, CDR1 is DFQATT, CDR2 SNEGSKA (reference sequence). V was cut by 3 bases and J by 7 bases, with 4 bases left in between. The CDR3 consists of 10 residues. Here the CDR3 reads CSASTNIQYF. CDR3 coding DNA: TGCAGTGCTAGTACTAACATTCAGTACTTC.